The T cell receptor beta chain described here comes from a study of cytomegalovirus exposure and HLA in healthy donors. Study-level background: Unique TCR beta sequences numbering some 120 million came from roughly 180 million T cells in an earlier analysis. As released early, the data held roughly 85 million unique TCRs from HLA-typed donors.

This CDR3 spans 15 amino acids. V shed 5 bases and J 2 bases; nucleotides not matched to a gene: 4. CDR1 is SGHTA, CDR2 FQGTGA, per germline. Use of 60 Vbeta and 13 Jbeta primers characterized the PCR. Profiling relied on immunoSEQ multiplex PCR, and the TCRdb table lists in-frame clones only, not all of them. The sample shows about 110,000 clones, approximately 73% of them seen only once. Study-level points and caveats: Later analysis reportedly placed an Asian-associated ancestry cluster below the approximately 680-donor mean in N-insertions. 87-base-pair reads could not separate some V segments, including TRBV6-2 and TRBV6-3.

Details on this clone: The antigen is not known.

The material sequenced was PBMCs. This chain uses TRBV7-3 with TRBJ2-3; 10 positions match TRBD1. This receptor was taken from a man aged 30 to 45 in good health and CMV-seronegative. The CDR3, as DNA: TGTGCCAGCAGCGCCGGGACAGGGGACACAGATACGCAGTATTTT. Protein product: CASSAGTGDTDTQYF.